The clone carrying this T cell receptor beta chain has only a few counts. The record originates from a study of blood T cell repertoires in COVID-19. Study as a whole: Acute and convalescent COVID-19 samples came from the United States, Italy and Spain. The cDNA or gDNA used as material had been derived from T cells, B-cell-depleted T cells, or PBMCs.

In the source study's methods: Counts of nucleated cells, estimated from reference gene primer amplification, were obtained. Generated by immunoSEQ multiplex PCR, the TCRdb table keeps only in-frame clones and is missing some. The V and J calls and clone size were taken over from that table, and D and trimming were inferred from the DNA. The sample has roughly 230,000 clones; 65% to 90% are singletons. Seattle cases were enrolled at active infection and followed longitudinally. V trimming: 5 bases; J trimming: 16 bases; junction bases outside the gene matches: 8. CDR1 is LNHDA, CDR2 SQIVND, per germline (reference sequence). This CDR3 spans 12 amino acids.

The clonotype was recovered from a man aged 50-60 years with COVID-19, enrolled during active disease. Sequenced sample: peripheral blood. This chain connects TRBV19 to TRBJ1-5; 10 nucleotides line up with TRBD1. The CDR3 reads CASSRTGGAIHF. The CDR3 DNA follows: TGTGCCAGTAGTCGGACAGGGGGGGCTATTCATTTT.